This T cell receptor beta chain derives from a study of cytomegalovirus exposure and HLA in healthy donors. Study-level information: Drawn from HLA-typed donors, around 85 million unique TCRs were held in an early data release.

Findings of the study overall: An analysis that came later showed most CMV-associated TCR beta chains appearing HLA-restricted.

Healthy bone marrow donors supplied every sample. CDR1 is PRHDT, CDR2 FYEKMQ, per germline (reference sequence). Trimming shortened V by 6 bases and J by 6 bases, and 18 bases separated the two germline ends. CDR3 length equals 14 residues. To note about this clone: Antigen specificity is unknown.

Use of 60 Vbeta and 13 Jbeta primers characterized the PCR. This table comes from immunoSEQ multiplex PCR, and its TCRdb copy is limited to in-frame clones, with some not included. The top ten clones hold 15% to 25% of a sample with 120,000 or so clones, around 78% of them seen once. The material sequenced was PBMCs. This TCR was recovered from a young man in good health and CMV-seropositive. The chain links TRBV13 to TRBJ2-7, with TRBD2 as a possible D gene (5 bases). The CDR3: CASREGDDISEQYF. CDR3 DNA sequence: TGTGCCAGCAGAGAGGGTGATGATATAAGCGAGCAGTACTTC.